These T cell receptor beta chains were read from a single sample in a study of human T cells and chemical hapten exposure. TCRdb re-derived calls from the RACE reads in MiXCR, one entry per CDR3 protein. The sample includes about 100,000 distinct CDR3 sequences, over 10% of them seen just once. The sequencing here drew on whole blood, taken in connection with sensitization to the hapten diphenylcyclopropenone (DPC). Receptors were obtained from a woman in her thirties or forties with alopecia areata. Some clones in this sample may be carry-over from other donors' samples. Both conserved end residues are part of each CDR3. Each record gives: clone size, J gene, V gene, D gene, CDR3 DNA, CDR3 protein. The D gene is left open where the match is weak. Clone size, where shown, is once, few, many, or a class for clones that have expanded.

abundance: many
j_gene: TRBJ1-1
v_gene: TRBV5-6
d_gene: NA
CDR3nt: TGTGCCAGCAGCTTGCCAGGGGTTTTGGGGACTGAAGCTTTCTTT
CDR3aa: CASSLPGVLGTEAFF

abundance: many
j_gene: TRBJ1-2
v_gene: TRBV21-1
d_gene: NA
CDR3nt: TGTGCCAGCAGCAACGACCCCGGGACAGTACCCTATGGCTACACCTTC
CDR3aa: CASSNDPGTVPYGYTF

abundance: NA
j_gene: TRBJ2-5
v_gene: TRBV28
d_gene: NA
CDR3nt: TGTGCCAGCAGTCCAGGGACGGGGCTAGGCCAGTACTTC
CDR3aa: CASSPGTGLGQYF

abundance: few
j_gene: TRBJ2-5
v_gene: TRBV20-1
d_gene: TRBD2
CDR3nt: TGCAGTGCTCGGACTAGCGGGGGACGTGAGACCCAGTACTTC
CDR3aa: CSARTSGGRETQYF

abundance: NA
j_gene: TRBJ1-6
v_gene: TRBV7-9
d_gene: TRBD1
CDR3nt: TGTGCCAGCAGCCGGGACAGGGATGAATCACCCCTCCACTTT
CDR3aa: CASSRDRDESPLHF

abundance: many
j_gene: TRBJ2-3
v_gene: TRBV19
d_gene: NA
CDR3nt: TGTGCCAGTAGTTCAGGGATCAGAGGCACAGATACGCAGTATTTT
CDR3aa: CASSSGIRGTDTQYF

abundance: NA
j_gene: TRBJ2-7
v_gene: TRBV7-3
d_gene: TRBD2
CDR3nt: TGTGCCAGCAGCTTAACCTCTAGCGGACCCTACGAGCAGTACTTC
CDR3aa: CASSLTSSGPYEQYF

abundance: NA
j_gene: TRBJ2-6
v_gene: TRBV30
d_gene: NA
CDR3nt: TGTGCCTGGATACCCCCGCCCTCTAGGGCCAACGTCCTGACTTTC
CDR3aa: CAWIPPPSRANVLTF

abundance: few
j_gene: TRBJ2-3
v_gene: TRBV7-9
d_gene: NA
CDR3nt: TGTGCCAGCAGCTCTCCATTACCGACGTTTAGCACAGATACGCAGTATTTT
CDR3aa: CASSSPLPTFSTDTQYF

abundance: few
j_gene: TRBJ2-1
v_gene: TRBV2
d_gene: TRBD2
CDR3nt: TGTGCCATCGTAGCGGGAGCGGATGAGCAGTTCTTC
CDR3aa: CAIVAGADEQFF

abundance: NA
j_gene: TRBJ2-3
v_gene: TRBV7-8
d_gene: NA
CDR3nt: TGTGCCAGCAGCTCGTACAGTGCCACGCAGTATTTT
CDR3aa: CASSSYSATQYF

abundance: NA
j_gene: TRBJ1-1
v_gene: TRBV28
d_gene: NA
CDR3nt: TGTGCCAGCAGGACCGGACAGGAAGCTTTCTTT
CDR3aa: CASRTGQEAFF

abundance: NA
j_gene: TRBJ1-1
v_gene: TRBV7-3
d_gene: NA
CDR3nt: TGTGCCAGCAGCCCAGTACCGGGGGCCCAAGCTTTCTTT
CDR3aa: CASSPVPGAQAFF

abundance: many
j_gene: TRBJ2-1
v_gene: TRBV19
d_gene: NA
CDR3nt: TGTGCCAGTAGTCTTTCGCGGGCCTACAATGAGCAGTTCTTC
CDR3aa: CASSLSRAYNEQFF

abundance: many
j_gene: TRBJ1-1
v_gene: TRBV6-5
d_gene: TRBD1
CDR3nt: TGTGCCAGCAGCCGGGACAGGGCTCAGGGTGAAGCTTTCTTT
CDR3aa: CASSRDRAQGEAFF

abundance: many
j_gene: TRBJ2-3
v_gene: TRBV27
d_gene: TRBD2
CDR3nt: TGTGCCAGCAGTCCCCCGGGAGGGCCGCGGGATACGCAGTATTTT
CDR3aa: CASSPPGGPRDTQYF

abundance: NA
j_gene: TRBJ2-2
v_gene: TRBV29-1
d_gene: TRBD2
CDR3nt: TGCAGCACGCGGACTAGCGTCAACACCGGGGAGCTGTTTTTT
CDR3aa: CSTRTSVNTGELFF

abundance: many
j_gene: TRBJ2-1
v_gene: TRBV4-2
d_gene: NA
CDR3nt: TGTGCCAGCAGCCAAGGACTGCTCCTCCCTGAGCAGTTCTTC
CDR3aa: CASSQGLLLPEQFF

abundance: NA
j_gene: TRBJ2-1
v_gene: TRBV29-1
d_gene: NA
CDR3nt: TGCAGCGTTGAGCTAGCGACGAACCACAATGAGCAGTTCTTC
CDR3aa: CSVELATNHNEQFF

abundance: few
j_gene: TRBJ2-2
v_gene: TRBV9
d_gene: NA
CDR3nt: TGTGCCAGCAGCGTAGGCCAGGGTGACACCGGGGAGCTGTTTTTT
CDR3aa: CASSVGQGDTGELFF

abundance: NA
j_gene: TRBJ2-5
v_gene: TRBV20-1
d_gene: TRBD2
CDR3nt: TGCAGTGCTTCAATTCTAGCGGGGGCCTCAGAGACCCAGTACTTC
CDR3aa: CSASILAGASETQYF

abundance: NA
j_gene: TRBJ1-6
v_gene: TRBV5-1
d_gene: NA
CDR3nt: TGCGCCAGCAGCTCGGACGGTTCTTATAATTCACCCCTCCACTTT
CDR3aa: CASSSDGSYNSPLHF

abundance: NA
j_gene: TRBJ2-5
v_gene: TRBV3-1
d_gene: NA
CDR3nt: TGTGCCAGCAGCCGTAGGACGGTAGAAGAGACCCAGTACTTC
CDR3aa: CASSRRTVEETQYF

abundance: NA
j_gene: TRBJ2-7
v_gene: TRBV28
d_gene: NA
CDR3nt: TGTGCCAGCAGTTTTGGCGAAAACCTCTACGAGCAGTACTTC
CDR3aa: CASSFGENLYEQYF

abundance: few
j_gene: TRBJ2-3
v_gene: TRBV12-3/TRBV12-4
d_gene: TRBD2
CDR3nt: TGTGCCAGCAGTCCTAACCCCGGGACTAGCGGGGGAGGAGATACGCAGTATTTT
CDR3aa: CASSPNPGTSGGGDTQYF

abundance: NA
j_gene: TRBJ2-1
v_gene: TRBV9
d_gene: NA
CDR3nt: TGTGCCAGCAGCGTAGCTACTCCAGGGGAGCAGTTCTTC
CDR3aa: CASSVATPGEQFF

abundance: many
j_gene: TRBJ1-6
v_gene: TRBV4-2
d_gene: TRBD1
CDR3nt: TGTGCCAGCAGCCAAGAAAGCTCCAGGGGGAAGAATTCACCCCTCCACTTT
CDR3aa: CASSQESSRGKNSPLHF

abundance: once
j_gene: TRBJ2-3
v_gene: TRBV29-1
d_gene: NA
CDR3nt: TGCAGCGCCGCCGGAGGGGCAGATACGCAGTATTTT
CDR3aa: CSAAGGADTQYF

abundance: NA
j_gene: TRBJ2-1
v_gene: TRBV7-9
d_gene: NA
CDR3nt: TGTGCCAGCAGTTCTACCGTGTTACTCGGGAGAGGCAATGAGCAGTTCTTC
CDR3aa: CASSSTVLLGRGNEQFF

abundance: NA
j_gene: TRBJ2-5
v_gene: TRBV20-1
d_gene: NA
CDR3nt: TGCAGTGCTAGACCCGGGTCCCAGTACTGGGAGACCCAGTACTTC
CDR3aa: CSARPGSQYWETQYF

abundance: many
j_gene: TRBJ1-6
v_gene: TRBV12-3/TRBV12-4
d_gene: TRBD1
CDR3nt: TGTGCCAGCAGTTTAAATGCAGGGGGCCTCTCACCCCTCCACTTT
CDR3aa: CASSLNAGGLSPLHF

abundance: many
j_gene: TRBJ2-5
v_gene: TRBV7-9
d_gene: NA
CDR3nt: TGTGCCAGCAGCCCAGGGGGGATGGAGACCCAGTACTTC
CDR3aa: CASSPGGMETQYF

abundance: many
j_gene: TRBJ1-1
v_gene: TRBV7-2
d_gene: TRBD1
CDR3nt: TGTGCCAGCAGCTTAGGAGGGGGCGCGAACACTGAAGCTTTCTTT
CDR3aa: CASSLGGGANTEAFF

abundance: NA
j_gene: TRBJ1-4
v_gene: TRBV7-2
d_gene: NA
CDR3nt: TGTGTCAGCAGCTTAGGGTTAACAGGGTACCCTGAAAAACTGTTTTTT
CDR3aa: CVSSLGLTGYPEKLFF

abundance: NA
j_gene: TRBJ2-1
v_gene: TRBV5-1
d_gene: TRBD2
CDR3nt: TGCGCCAGCACCCGGGAGGCGGGAGGTGGCAATGAGCAGTTCTTC
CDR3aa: CASTREAGGGNEQFF

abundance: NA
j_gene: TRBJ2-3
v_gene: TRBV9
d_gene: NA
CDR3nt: TGTGCCAGCAGCGCCCGGACAGTATGGACAGATACGCAGTATTTT
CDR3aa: CASSARTVWTDTQYF

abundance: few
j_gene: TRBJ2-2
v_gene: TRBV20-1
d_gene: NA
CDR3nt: TGCAGTGCTAGGAGGGGGGACCCGAACACCGGGGAGCTGTTTTTT
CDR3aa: CSARRGDPNTGELFF

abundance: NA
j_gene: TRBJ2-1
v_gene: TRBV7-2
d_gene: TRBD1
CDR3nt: TGTGCCAGCAGCCCTTCGACAGGGGGCAATGAGCAGTTCTTC
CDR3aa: CASSPSTGGNEQFF

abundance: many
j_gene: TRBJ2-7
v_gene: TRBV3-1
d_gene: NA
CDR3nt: TGTGCCAGCAGCCAAGACGCCCCTTCCGGAATCAGGTCCTACGAGCAGTACTTC
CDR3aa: CASSQDAPSGIRSYEQYF

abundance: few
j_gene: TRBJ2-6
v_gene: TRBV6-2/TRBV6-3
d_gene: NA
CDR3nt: TGTGCCAGCAGTTACGGTCCAGGGGTAAATGCTGGGGCCAACGTCCTGACTTTC
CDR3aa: CASSYGPGVNAGANVLTF

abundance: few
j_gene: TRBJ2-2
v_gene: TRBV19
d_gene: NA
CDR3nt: TGTGCCAGTAGTATTAAGCCGGGTCGAACCGGGGAGCTGTTTTTT
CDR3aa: CASSIKPGRTGELFF

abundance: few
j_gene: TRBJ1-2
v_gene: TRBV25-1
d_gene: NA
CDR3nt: TGTGCCAGCAGGTCCCCCGAGGGGGTCGGCTACACCTTC
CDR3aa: CASRSPEGVGYTF

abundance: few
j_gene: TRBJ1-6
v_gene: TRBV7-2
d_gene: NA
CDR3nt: TGTGCCAGCAGCTTAGCTGGTAATTCACCCCTCCACTTT
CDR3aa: CASSLAGNSPLHF

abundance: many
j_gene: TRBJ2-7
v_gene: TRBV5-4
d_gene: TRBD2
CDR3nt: TGTGCCAGCAGCACCGGACTAGCGGCCTACGAGCAGTACTTC
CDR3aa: CASSTGLAAYEQYF

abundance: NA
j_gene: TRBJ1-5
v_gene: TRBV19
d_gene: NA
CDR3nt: TGTGCCAGTAGTATAGGTTATCAGCCCCAGCATTTT
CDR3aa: CASSIGYQPQHF

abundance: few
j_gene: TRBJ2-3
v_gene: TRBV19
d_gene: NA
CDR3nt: TGTGCCAGTAGTACCGGGGGCGATACGCAGTATTTT
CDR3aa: CASSTGGDTQYF

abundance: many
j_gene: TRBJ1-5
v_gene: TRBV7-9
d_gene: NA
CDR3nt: TGTGCCAGCAGCCAAGATGGGTACAATCAGCCCCAGCATTTT
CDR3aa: CASSQDGYNQPQHF

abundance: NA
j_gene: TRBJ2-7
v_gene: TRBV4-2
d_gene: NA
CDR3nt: TGTGCCAGCAGCCAAGATAGAACGGTGCAGTACTTC
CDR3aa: CASSQDRTVQYF